This T cell receptor (beta chain) was identified during a study of blood T cell repertoires in COVID-19. Individuals drawn from around 25 US areas were roughly 18 to 95 years old. Cohorts were assigned according to the clinical history that participants reported. What the recovered Cohort 3 donors had was two negative PCRs, clearance, or symptom resolution. Source study methods: Amplifying reference gene primers gave estimates of nucleated cell counts. Libraries were prepared by immunoSEQ multiplex PCR; TCRdb keeps only in-frame clonotypes and omits some of them. The V and J calls and clone size were taken over from that table, and D and trimming were inferred from the DNA. The sample lists roughly 330,000 clones, more than 75% seen once, with 5.3% in the top ten. With 7 bases removed from V and 7 bases from J, the gap between germline ends came to 14 bases. The germline gives CDR1 LNHDA, CDR2 SQIVND (reference sequence). This CDR3 region has 14 residues.

Material for sequencing was PBMCs or T cells enriched from blood (not recorded which). The J gene is TRBJ1-6, the V gene TRBV19, with D possibly being TRBD1 (6 bases). The source of this sequence is a woman in her 30s who had recovered from COVID-19. The DNA of the CDR3 is TGTGCCAGTACCGCACAGGGTACCAATTCACCCCTCCACTTT. Residues: CASTAQGTNSPLHF.